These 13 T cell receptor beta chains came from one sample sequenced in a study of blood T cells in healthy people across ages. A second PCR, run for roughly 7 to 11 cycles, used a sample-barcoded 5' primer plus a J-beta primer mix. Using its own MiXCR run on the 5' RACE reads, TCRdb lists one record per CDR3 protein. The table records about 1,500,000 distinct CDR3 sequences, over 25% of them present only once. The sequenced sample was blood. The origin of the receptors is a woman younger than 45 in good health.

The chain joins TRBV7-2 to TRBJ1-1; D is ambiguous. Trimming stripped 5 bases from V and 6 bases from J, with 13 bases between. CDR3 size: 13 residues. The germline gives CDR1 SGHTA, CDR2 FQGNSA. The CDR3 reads CASSPGPPPEAFF. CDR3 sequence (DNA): TGTGCCAGCAGCCCTGGACCCCCCCCTGAAGCTTTCTTT.

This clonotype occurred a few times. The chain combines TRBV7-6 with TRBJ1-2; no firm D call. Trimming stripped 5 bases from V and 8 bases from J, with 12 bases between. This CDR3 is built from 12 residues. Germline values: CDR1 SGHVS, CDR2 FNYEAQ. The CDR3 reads CASSQPTGGYTF. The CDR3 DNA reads TGTGCCAGCAGCCAACCGACGGGCGGCTACACCTTC.

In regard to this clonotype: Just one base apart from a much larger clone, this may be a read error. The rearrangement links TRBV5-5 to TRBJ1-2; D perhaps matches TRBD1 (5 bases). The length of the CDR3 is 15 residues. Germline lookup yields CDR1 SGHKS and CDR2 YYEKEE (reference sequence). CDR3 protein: CTSSPRVGTHYGYTF. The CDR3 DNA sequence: TGTACCAGCAGCCCACGGGTCGGGACCCACTATGGCTACACCTTC.

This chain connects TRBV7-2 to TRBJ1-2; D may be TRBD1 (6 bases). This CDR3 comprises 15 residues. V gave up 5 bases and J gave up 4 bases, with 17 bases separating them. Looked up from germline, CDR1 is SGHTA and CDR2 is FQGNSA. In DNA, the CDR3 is TGTGCCAGCAGCCCTGGGGACCGAGGGGGCTATGGCTACACCTTC. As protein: CASSPGDRGGYGYTF.

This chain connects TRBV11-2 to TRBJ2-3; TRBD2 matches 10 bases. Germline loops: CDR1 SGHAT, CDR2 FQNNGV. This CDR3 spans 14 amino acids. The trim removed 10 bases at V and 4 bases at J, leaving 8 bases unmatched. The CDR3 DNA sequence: TGTGCCACCCAGGGGCTAGCGGGGGCAGATACGCAGTATTTT. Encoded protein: CATQGLAGADTQYF.

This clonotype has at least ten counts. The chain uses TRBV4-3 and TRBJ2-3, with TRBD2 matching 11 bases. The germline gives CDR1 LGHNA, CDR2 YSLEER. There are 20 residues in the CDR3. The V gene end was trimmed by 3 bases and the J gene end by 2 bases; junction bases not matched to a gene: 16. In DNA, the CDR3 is TGCGCCAGCAGCCAGAGCCCAGGGTTAGCGGGAGGGTCAATCACAGATACGCAGTATTTT. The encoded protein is CASSQSPGLAGGSITDTQYF.

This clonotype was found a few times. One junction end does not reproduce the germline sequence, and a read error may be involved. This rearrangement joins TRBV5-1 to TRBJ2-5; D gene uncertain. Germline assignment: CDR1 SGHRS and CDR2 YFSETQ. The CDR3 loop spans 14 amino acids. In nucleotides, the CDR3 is TGCGTCAGCAGCTTGGAACGGCCATGGGAGACCCAGTACTTC. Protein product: CVSSLERPWETQYF.

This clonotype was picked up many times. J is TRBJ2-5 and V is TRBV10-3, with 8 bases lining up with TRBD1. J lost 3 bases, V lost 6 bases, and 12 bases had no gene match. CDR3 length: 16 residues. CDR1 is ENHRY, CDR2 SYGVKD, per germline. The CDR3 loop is CAIRSGGAWAKETQYF. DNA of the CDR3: TGTGCCATCAGATCAGGGGGCGCATGGGCTAAAGAGACCCAGTACTTC.

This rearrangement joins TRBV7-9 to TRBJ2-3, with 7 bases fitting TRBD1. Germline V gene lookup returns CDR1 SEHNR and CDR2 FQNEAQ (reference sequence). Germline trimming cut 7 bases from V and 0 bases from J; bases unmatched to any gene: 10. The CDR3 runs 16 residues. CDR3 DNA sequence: TGTGCCAGCAACCCGAAACTGGGACAGAGCACAGATACGCAGTATTTT. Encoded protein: CASNPKLGQSTDTQYF.

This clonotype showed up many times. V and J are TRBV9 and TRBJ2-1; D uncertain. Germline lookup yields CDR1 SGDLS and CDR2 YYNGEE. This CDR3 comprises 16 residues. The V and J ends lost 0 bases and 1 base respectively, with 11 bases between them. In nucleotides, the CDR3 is TGTGCCAGCAGCGTAGTGACGGATATATCCTACAATGAGCAGTTCTTC. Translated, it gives CASSVVTDISYNEQFF.

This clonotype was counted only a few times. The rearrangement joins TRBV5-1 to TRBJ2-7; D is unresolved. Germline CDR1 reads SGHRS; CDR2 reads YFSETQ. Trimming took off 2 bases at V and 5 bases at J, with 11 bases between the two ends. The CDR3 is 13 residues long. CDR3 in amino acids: CASSFLSPDEQYF. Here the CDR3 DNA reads TGCGCCAGCAGCTTCCTTTCCCCCGACGAGCAGTACTTC.

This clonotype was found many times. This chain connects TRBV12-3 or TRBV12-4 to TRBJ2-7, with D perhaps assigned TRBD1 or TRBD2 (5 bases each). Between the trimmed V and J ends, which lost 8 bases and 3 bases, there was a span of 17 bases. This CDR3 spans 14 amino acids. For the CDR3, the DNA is TGTGCCAGCGGGGAATTACTAGGGGACTACGAGCAGTACTTC. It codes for CASGELLGDYEQYF.

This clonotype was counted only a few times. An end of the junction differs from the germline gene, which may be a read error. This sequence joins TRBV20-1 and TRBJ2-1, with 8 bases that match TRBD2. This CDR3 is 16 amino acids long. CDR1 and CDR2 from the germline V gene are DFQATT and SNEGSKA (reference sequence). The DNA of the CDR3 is TGCGGTGCTAGAGAGGAGGCGGGGGGTACCTACAATGAGCAGTTCTTC. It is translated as CGAREEAGGTYNEQFF.